This T cell receptor beta chain was retrieved from a study of cytomegalovirus exposure and HLA in healthy donors. Broader study findings: Rarity held for most TCR sequences, but there were some public TCRs that occurred in many donors. When analyzed later, the rates of TCR association showed variation by HLA locus, with DRB1 the most and HLA-C the fewest.

This clone has a handful of counts. Its antigen is not known. The primer mix had 60 Vbeta and 13 Jbeta primers. Method: immunoSEQ multiplex PCR; TCRdb's copy keeps in-frame clones and lacks some. The sample has over 150,000 clones; around 80% are singletons. The length of the CDR3 is 14 residues. Trimming took 3 bases from V and 0 from J, leaving 8 bases between them. Germline V gene data show CDR1 as LNHDA and CDR2 as SQIVND (reference sequence). The TCR was taken from a woman aged 50 to 60 in good health and CMV-seropositive. The material sequenced was PBMCs. This chain uses TRBV19 with TRBJ1-1; D may be TRBD1 (6 bases). CDR3 in amino acids: CASSMGHLNTEAFF. The DNA of the CDR3 is TGTGCCAGTAGTATGGGACACCTGAACACTGAAGCTTTCTTT.